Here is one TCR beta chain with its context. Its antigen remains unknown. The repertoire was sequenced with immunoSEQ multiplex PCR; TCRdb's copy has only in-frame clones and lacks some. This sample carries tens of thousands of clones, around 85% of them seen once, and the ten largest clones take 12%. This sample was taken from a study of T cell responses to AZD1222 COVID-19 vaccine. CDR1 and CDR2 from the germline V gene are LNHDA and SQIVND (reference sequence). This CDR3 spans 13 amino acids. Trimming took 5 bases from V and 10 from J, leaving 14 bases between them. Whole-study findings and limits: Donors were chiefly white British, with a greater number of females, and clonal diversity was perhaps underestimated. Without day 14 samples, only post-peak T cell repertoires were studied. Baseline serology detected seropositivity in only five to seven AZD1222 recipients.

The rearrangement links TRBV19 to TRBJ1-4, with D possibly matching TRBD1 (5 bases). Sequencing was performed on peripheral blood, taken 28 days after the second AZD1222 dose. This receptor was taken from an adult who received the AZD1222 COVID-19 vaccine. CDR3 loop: CASSARQPRKLFF. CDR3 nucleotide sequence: TGTGCCAGTAGTGCGCGACAGCCCCGAAAACTGTTTTTT.